This TCR beta chain was sequenced in a study of blood T cell repertoires in COVID-19. Study-wide background: Both acute and convalescent COVID-19 samples were obtained from the United States, Italy and Spain. Sample material is recorded as cDNA or gDNA derived from T cells, B-cell-depleted T cells, or PBMCs.

Germline lookup yields CDR1 MNHEY and CDR2 SVGAGI. The germline V and J ends were trimmed by 6 bases and 5 bases, with 10 bases remaining between them. This CDR3 has 12 amino acids. As originally analysed: Amplified reference gene primers provided the basis for estimating nucleated cell counts. Only in-frame clones appear in the TCRdb table, and some are missing; sequencing was by immunoSEQ multiplex PCR. That table supplies the V and J calls and clone size; D and trimming were determined from the DNA. The sample includes fewer than 250,000 clones, about 83% of them seen just once. V gene TRBV6-5 combines with J gene TRBJ2-5; D might be TRBD2 (5 bases). The specimen sequenced was peripheral blood. This clonotype originated in a human donor in a cohort sampled during active COVID-19. In nucleotides, the CDR3 is TGTGCCAGCAGGCAGCCGGGGGAGACCCAGTACTTC. The encoded protein is CASRQPGETQYF.